This is a list of T cell receptor beta chains from one sample in a study of cytomegalovirus exposure and HLA in healthy donors. The table came from immunoSEQ multiplex PCR; TCRdb's copy has only in-frame clones and leaves some out. The table shows about 160,000 clones, with around 84% occurring only once. Material: PBMCs. Receptors originate from a male donor in good health and CMV-seropositive. Each CDR3 is given with its conserved first and last residue. D genes are given only for firm matches. Not all rows give a size; the values are once, few, many and, for expanded clones, a class.

V gene	clone size	D gene	J gene	CDR3 length	CDR3 protein	CDR3 DNA
TRBV7-2	-	-	TRBJ2-1	14	CASSPRYRDNEQFF	TGTGCCAGCAGCCCTCGCTACAGGGACAATGAGCAGTTCTTC
TRBV6-1	-	-	TRBJ1-1	14	CASQDKALNTEAFF	TGTGCCAGCCAGGACAAGGCCTTGAACACTGAAGCTTTCTTT
TRBV19	-	TRBD1	TRBJ1-4	13	CASLDRVGEKLFF	TGTGCCAGCCTAGACAGGGTTGGCGAAAAACTGTTTTTT
TRBV10-3	-	-	TRBJ2-7	16	CAISDMAAEFSYEQYF	TGTGCCATCAGTGACATGGCCGCGGAGTTCTCCTACGAGCAGTACTTC
TRBV30	-	TRBD2	TRBJ2-2	14	CAWSGRRLGGELFF	TGTGCCTGGAGCGGGAGGCGGTTGGGCGGGGAGCTGTTTTTT
TRBV6-5	-	-	TRBJ1-2	13	CASSYDRNYGYTF	TGTGCCAGCAGTTACGACAGGAACTATGGCTACACCTTC
TRBV9	-	-	TRBJ2-2	16	CASSVAAGTSTGELFF	TGTGCCAGCAGCGTAGCGGCCGGGACATCGACCGGGGAGCTGTTTTTT
TRBV5-1	-	-	TRBJ2-7	13	CASMEDYAYEQYF	TGCGCCAGCATGGAAGACTACGCCTACGAGCAGTACTTC
TRBV10-1	many	TRBD1	TRBJ2-3	15	CASREGDRDTDTQYF	TGCGCCAGCAGGGAAGGGGACAGAGACACAGATACGCAGTATTTT
TRBV28	-	-	TRBJ2-2	14	CASSSQGIVGELFF	TGTGCCAGCAGTTCGCAGGGTATCGTCGGGGAGCTGTTTTTT
TRBV21-1	-	-	TRBJ2-1	16	CASSKGGGLVYNEQFF	TGTGCCAGCAGCAAGGGCGGGGGATTAGTCTACAATGAGCAGTTCTTC
TRBV27	-	TRBD2	TRBJ2-2	16	CASSSGLAGGAGELFF	TGTGCCAGCAGTTCGGGACTAGCGGGAGGGGCCGGGGAGCTGTTTTTT
TRBV27	-	-	TRBJ2-2	13	CAIQDTNTGELFF	TGTGCCATCCAGGACACCAACACCGGGGAGCTGTTTTTT
TRBV9	-	-	TRBJ1-3	14	CASSVEDRGNTIYF	TGTGCCAGCAGCGTCGAGGACAGAGGAAACACCATATATTTT
TRBV27	-	TRBD1	TRBJ2-7	13	CASSFKTGGSLYF	TGTGCCAGCAGTTTCAAGACAGGGGGTTCTTTGTACTTC
TRBV5-4	-	-	TRBJ1-2	15	CASSFPGEANYGYTF	TGTGCCAGCAGCTTTCCGGGGGAAGCTAACTATGGCTACACCTTC
TRBV19	-	-	TRBJ1-1	15	CASSIGMGLLTEAFF	TGTGCCAGTAGTATAGGGATGGGGCTACTGACTGAAGCTTTCTTT
TRBV25-1	once	TRBD1	TRBJ2-1	15	CASSDSGTGKNEQFF	TGTGCCAGCAGTGACTCCGGGACAGGGAAAAATGAGCAGTTCTTC
TRBV30	-	-	TRBJ2-7	11	CAWSENYEQYF	TGTGCCTGGAGTGAAAACTACGAGCAGTACTTC
TRBV5-5	-	TRBD1	TRBJ1-4	15	CASSLRDRGGEKLFF	TGTGCCAGCAGCCTCCGGGACAGGGGGGGTGAAAAACTGTTTTTT
TRBV7-9	-	-	TRBJ1-2	12	CASSPNSGGYTF	TGTGCCAGCAGCCCCAACTCGGGTGGCTACACCTTC
TRBV25-1	-	-	TRBJ2-7	17	CASSDPLDKRASYEQYF	TGTGCCAGCAGCGATCCCTTGGACAAAAGGGCCTCCTACGAGCAGTACTTC
TRBV28	-	TRBD1	TRBJ1-2	14	CASSPQQGVYGYTF	TGTGCCAGCAGTCCCCAACAGGGGGTCTATGGCTACACCTTC
TRBV7-2	few	-	TRBJ1-6	15	CASSLVGRGESPLHF	TGTGCCAGCAGCTTAGTTGGCAGGGGAGAGTCACCCCTCCACTTT
TRBV11-2	-	TRBD1	TRBJ2-1	15	CASSLTQGAYNEQFF	TGTGCCAGCAGCTTAACACAGGGGGCCTACAATGAGCAGTTCTTC
TRBV7-9	-	-	TRBJ2-3	15	CASSLASTSADTQYF	TGTGCCAGCAGCTTAGCCTCTACCTCCGCAGATACGCAGTATTTT
TRBV28	-	TRBD1	TRBJ2-7	15	CASSPTGRPPYEQYF	TGTGCCAGCAGCCCGACAGGGAGACCCCCCTACGAGCAGTACTTC
TRBV30	-	TRBD1	TRBJ2-2	14	CAWGQGANTGELFF	TGTGCCTGGGGGCAGGGGGCAAACACCGGGGAGCTGTTTTTT
TRBV10-3	-	-	TRBJ2-7	17	CAISESVSRVQGYEQYF	TGTGCCATCAGTGAGTCGGTGAGTAGAGTACAGGGCTACGAGCAGTACTTC
TRBV2	once	TRBD1	TRBJ1-1	13	CATGGRGLTEAFF	TGTGCCACTGGTGGCAGGGGGCTCACTGAAGCTTTCTTT
TRBV30	-	TRBD1	TRBJ2-7	14	CAWSLTGGTYEQYF	TGTGCCTGGAGTTTAACAGGGGGCACGTACGAGCAGTACTTC
TRBV5-4	-	TRBD2	TRBJ2-7	16	CASSLGLAGRTYEQYF	TGTGCCAGCAGCTTGGGTCTAGCGGGACGAACCTACGAGCAGTACTTC
TRBV5-4	-	TRBD1	TRBJ1-3	13	CASNGQGGNTIYF	TGTGCCAGCAACGGACAGGGTGGAAACACCATATATTTT
TRBV7-8	-	TRBD1	TRBJ2-1	16	CASSSGQGGSYNEQFF	TGTGCCAGCAGCTCCGGACAGGGTGGGTCTTACAATGAGCAGTTCTTC
TRBV5-4	few	-	TRBJ1-1	13	CASSAYQNTEAFF	TGTGCCAGCAGCGCCTACCAGAACACTGAAGCTTTCTTT
TRBV10-3	once	TRBD1	TRBJ2-3	11	CAIKGGDTQYF	TGTGCCATCAAAGGGGGCGATACGCAGTATTTT
TRBV7-8	-	TRBD2	TRBJ2-7	17	CASSLARGSSGAVEQYF	TGTGCCAGCAGCTTAGCGCGGGGGAGTAGCGGGGCAGTCGAGCAGTACTTC
TRBV7-2	-	-	TRBJ1-2	12	CASSSTNYGYTF	TGTGCCAGCAGCTCAACTAACTATGGCTACACCTTC
TRBV19	-	-	TRBJ2-1	15	CASSLYGNLNNEQFF	TGTGCCAGTAGTCTTTACGGTAATCTCAACAATGAGCAGTTCTTC
TRBV18	once	-	TRBJ2-7	13	CASSPGTDYEQYF	TGTGCCAGCTCACCAGGGACTGACTACGAGCAGTACTTC
TRBV30	-	-	TRBJ2-2	16	CAWSVGFGGAAGELFF	TGTGCCTGGAGTGTTGGTTTTGGGGGGGCCGCCGGGGAGCTGTTTTTT
TRBV11-2	-	TRBD2	TRBJ2-5	14	CASSRTSWSETQYF	TGTGCCAGCAGCCGGACTAGCTGGTCCGAGACCCAGTACTTC
TRBV6-5	few	-	TRBJ2-7	12	CASSYSGTPGYF	TGTGCCAGCAGTTACTCAGGGACTCCCGGCTACTTC
TRBV2	-	-	TRBJ2-6	16	CASSVVSGAGANVLTF	TGTGCCAGCAGTGTTGTGTCGGGGGCTGGGGCCAACGTCCTGACTTTC
TRBV7-2	-	-	TRBJ2-5	13	CASSLGRQETQYF	TGTGCCAGCAGCTTAGGCAGACAAGAGACCCAGTACTTC
TRBV28	-	TRBD1	TRBJ1-3	16	CASNRAQGVSGNTIYF	TGTGCCAGCAATCGCGCCCAGGGGGTTTCTGGAAACACCATATATTTT
TRBV7-9	-	-	TRBJ2-5	15	CASSYGQQVQETQYF	TGTGCCAGCAGCTATGGGCAACAGGTCCAAGAGACCCAGTACTTC
TRBV9	-	TRBD1	TRBJ2-7	15	CASSVEGTGINEQYF	TGTGCCAGCAGCGTAGAAGGGACAGGGATCAACGAGCAGTACTTC